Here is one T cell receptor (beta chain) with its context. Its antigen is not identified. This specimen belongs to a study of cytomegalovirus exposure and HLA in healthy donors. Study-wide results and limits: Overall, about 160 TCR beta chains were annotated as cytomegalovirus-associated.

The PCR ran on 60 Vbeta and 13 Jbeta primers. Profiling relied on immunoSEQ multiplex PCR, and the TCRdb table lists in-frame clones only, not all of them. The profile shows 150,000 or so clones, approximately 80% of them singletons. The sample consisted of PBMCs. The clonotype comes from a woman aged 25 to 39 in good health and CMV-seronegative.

The CDR3 loop is CASSLQTGTSGGYEQYF. The CDR3 region has the DNA TGTGCCAGCAGCTTACAGACCGGGACTAGCGGGGGTTACGAGCAGTACTTC. This chain uses TRBV7-2 with TRBJ2-7, with 14 bases matching TRBD2. The CDR3 has 17 amino acids. V was clipped by 2 bases and J by 4 bases; unmatched bases: 7. Germline-derived CDR1 and CDR2 are SGHTA and FQGNSA.